These 27 T cell receptor beta chains were all obtained from the same sample, sequenced in a study of vaccination effects on CD4 cells after COVID-19. Clones were sequenced by immunoSEQ multiplex PCR, and TCRdb holds only the in-frame ones, with some missing. The table shows 45,000 to 50,000 clones, with more than 75% occurring only once. Their antigen targets remain unknown. Isolating CD4+ T cells followed approximately ten days of culture. The sample was CD4+ T cells from PBMCs cultured without peptide, taken before COVID-19 vaccination. The receptors derive from a human donor who had a prior SARS-CoV-2 infection.

The genes are TRBV2 and TRBJ1-6; 11 nucleotides match TRBD1. J was trimmed by 4 bases and V by 8 bases; bases with no gene match: 1. CDR1 and CDR2 (germline): SNHLY, FYNNEI. The CDR3 loop spans 14 amino acids. CDR3: CASGDRGYNSPLHF. In DNA form, the CDR3 reads TGTGCCAGCGGGGACAGGGGGTATAATTCACCCCTCCACTTT.

The V call is TRBV4-1, the J call TRBJ2-5, with 8 bases that match TRBD2. The germline gives CDR1 MGHRA, CDR2 YSYEKL. Losses at the gene ends were 6 bases for V and 5 bases for J; bases not matched to a gene: 11. The CDR3 extends over 15 amino acids. The CDR3, as DNA: TGCGCCAGCAGAAGCTGGGACGGGAGGGCGGAGACCCAGTACTTC. Encoded protein: CASRSWDGRAETQYF.

This clone was picked up a small number of times. The chain joins TRBV5-1 to TRBJ2-5, with a weak D call TRBD2 (6 bases). Trimming shortened V by 4 bases and J by 9 bases, and 16 bases separated the two germline ends. This CDR3 spans 13 amino acids. Germline values: CDR1 SGHRS, CDR2 YFSETQ. This chain's CDR3 is CASSRGTSTSQYF. Here the CDR3 DNA reads TGCGCCAGCAGCCGAGGGACTTCGACGTCCCAGTACTTC. The full variable domain, its missing parts supplied by reference TRBV5-1 and TRBJ2-5, is KAGVTQTPRYLIKTRGQQVTLSCSPISGHRSVSWYQQTPGQGLQFLFEYFSETQRNKGNFPGRFSGRQFSNSRSEMNVSTLELGDSALYLCASSRGTSTSQYFGPGTRLLVL.

The genes are TRBV25-1 and TRBJ2-3; 7 bases line up with TRBD1. Trimming took 2 bases from V and 2 from J; bases not matched to a gene: 7. In germline, CDR1 is MGHDK, CDR2 SYGVNS. CDR3 length: 16 amino acids. CDR3 loop: CASSESVRGTTDTQYF. CDR3 bases: TGTGCCAGCAGTGAAAGTGTCAGGGGGACCACAGATACGCAGTATTTT.

Here the CDR3 DNA reads TGTGCCAGCAGTCAACAGGACACCGGGGAGCTGTTTTTT. Translating it yields CASSQQDTGELFF. The chain joins TRBV12-3 or TRBV12-4 to TRBJ2-2; perhaps TRBD1 as D (5 bases). With 5 bases removed from V and 3 bases from J, the gap between germline ends came to 7 bases. This CDR3 has 13 residues.

V gene TRBV5-1 combines with J gene TRBJ2-6; no clear D. This CDR3 contains 16 residues. V was cut by 1 base and J by 0 bases, with 8 bases left in between. CDR1 and CDR2 from the germline V gene are SGHRS and YFSETQ. Here the CDR3 DNA reads TGCGCCAGCAGCTTGCCAACGCTCTCTGGGGCCAACGTCCTGACTTTC. Encoded protein: CASSLPTLSGANVLTF.

The chain carries TRBV5-6 and TRBJ2-5; D possibly corresponds to TRBD1 (5 bases). Germline V gene data show CDR1 as SGHDT and CDR2 as YYEEEE. This CDR3 region has 14 residues. V was cut by 0 bases and J by 1 base, with 7 bases left in between. CDR3 nucleotides: TGTGCCAGCAGCTTGGGACAGCTCCAAGAGACCCAGTACTTC. It is translated as CASSLGQLQETQYF.

The chain has TRBV24-1 and TRBJ2-3, with TRBD1 as a possible D gene (6 bases). The CDR3 sequence is 16 residues long. Germline CDR1 KGHDR, CDR2 SFDVKD. V gave up 4 bases and J gave up 0 bases, with 13 bases separating them. CDR3 loop: CATSDLTGPSTDTQYF. CDR3 nucleotides: TGTGCCACCAGTGACCTTACAGGGCCTAGCACAGATACGCAGTATTTT.

This chain links TRBV5-4 with TRBJ1-2, with D uncertain. The CDR3 has 16 amino acids. V lost 0 bases and J lost 3, with 15 bases in between. Germline CDR1 is SGHNT and CDR2 is YYREEE (reference sequence). The CDR3 is CASSLDLGRSDYGYTF. Written as DNA, the CDR3 is TGTGCCAGCAGCTTGGATCTCGGAAGAAGCGACTATGGCTACACCTTC.

The V gene is TRBV12-3 or TRBV12-4, the J gene TRBJ2-1; D is unclear. The V gene lost 7 bases and the J gene lost 4 bases, with 11 bases spanning the gap. The CDR3 is 13 amino acids. The CDR3 loop reads CASKPAGYNEQFF. CDR3 nucleotides: TGTGCCAGCAAACCCGCTGGGTACAATGAGCAGTTCTTC.

The V call is TRBV3-1 (or the pseudogene TRBV3-2), the J call TRBJ2-1; D is uncertain. Per germline, CDR1 LGHDT and CDR2 YNNKEL (reference sequence). V was pared by 0 bases and J by 10 bases, with 13 bases between. The CDR3 length is 14 residues. The DNA of the CDR3 is TGTGCCAGCAGCCAAGAACAGCGCATGGGGGAGCAGTTCTTC. Translation: CASSQEQRMGEQFF.

This clone was seen more than once but under ten times. The rearrangement links TRBV5-4 to TRBJ2-1; 8 nucleotides match TRBD2. Germline-derived CDR1 and CDR2 are SGHNT and YYREEE (reference sequence). This CDR3 has 16 residues. The junction had 9 bases not matched to a gene; V was cut back by 0 bases and J by 7 bases. The CDR3, as DNA: TGTGCCAGCAGCTTGGATCCAAGCGGGAGCCGGAATGAGCAGTTCTTC. Encoded protein: CASSLDPSGSRNEQFF.

The V gene is TRBV18, the J gene TRBJ1-5; D remains ambiguous. V lost 2 bases and J 7 bases, leaving 15 bases between the germline ends. The germline V gene has CDR1 KGHSH and CDR2 LQKENI. This CDR3 comprises 15 residues. In nucleotides, the CDR3 is TGTGCCAGCTCACCATCGAGTTTGAGTGGACAGCCCCAGCATTTT. Translation gives CASSPSSLSGQPQHF.

This rearrangement joins TRBV11-2 to TRBJ2-6, with D possibly matching TRBD1 (5 bases). V was trimmed by 5 bases and J by 1 base, leaving 12 bases between them. The CDR3 runs to 16 residues. The germline V gene encodes CDR1 SGHAT and CDR2 FQNNGV. The CDR3 region is CASSPLRQSGANVLTF. CDR3 nucleotide sequence: TGTGCCAGCAGCCCATTGAGACAGTCTGGGGCCAACGTCCTGACTTTC.

CDR3 DNA sequence: TGTGCCAGCAGCTTTAACGGGGATAATTCACCCCTCCACTTT. It codes for CASSFNGDNSPLHF. The chain employs TRBV11-3 and TRBJ1-6; D is undetermined. Trimming shortened V by 3 bases and J by 5 bases, and 8 bases separated the two germline ends. This CDR3 is built from 14 residues. CDR1 SGHNT and CDR2 YENEEA come from the germline V gene.

The chain has TRBV5-6 and TRBJ1-2; 8 bases match TRBD1. V lost 5 bases, J lost 4 bases, and 7 bases stayed unmatched. The V gene's germline CDR1 is SGHDT and CDR2 YYEEEE. The CDR3 is 14 residues long. CDR3 nucleotide sequence: TGTGCCAGCAGTCCGACAGGGGACCTCTATGGCTACACCTTC. Its protein product is CASSPTGDLYGYTF.

This clone came up a few times. The genes are TRBV4-2 and TRBJ1-6, with D hard to call. Trimming stripped 1 base from V and 8 bases from J, with 15 bases between. The CDR3 sequence is 16 residues long. Germline V lookup: CDR1 LGHNA, CDR2 YNFKEQ. CDR3 DNA: TGTGCCAGCAGCCAAGTCTACATGGTTTGGCATTCACCCCTCCACTTT. It specifies CASSQVYMVWHSPLHF.

The chain uses TRBV6-5 and TRBJ1-3; D gene uncertain. Germline-derived CDR1 and CDR2 are MNHEY and SVGAGI. V was trimmed by 2 bases and J by 3 bases, leaving 5 bases between them. CDR3 length: 13 residues. CDR3 sequence: CASSYRGGNTIYF. As DNA, the CDR3 is TGTGCCAGCAGTTACCGCGGTGGAAACACCATATATTTT.

This chain links TRBV11-3 with TRBJ2-3; no firm D call. The CDR3 length is 14 residues. Trimming stripped 8 bases from V and 1 base from J, with 13 bases between. CDR1 and CDR2 (germline): SGHNT, YENEEA. Here the CDR3 reads CASCKTSRTDTQYF. CDR3 nucleotide sequence: TGTGCCAGCTGCAAGACATCCCGCACAGATACGCAGTATTTT.

A single count supports this clone. The chain joins TRBV5-1 to TRBJ2-7; D is uncertain. This CDR3 is built from 14 residues. Germline V gene lookup returns CDR1 SGHRS and CDR2 YFSETQ. V lost 2 bases and J lost 4, with 13 bases in between. CDR3 bases: TGCGCCAGCAGCTTCGGCCAGAATGTTTACGAGCAGTACTTC. Protein: CASSFGQNVYEQYF.

This chain uses TRBV7-8 with TRBJ2-1; the D is unclear. The CDR3 has 17 residues. Per germline, CDR1 SGHVS and CDR2 FQNEAQ. Deletions cut 1 base from V and 0 bases from J, with 13 bases between. The CDR3 loop is CASSLVPRSSSYNEQFF. In DNA form, the CDR3 reads TGTGCCAGCAGCTTAGTACCGAGGTCTAGCTCCTACAATGAGCAGTTCTTC.

The chain is built from TRBV7-9 and TRBJ2-7, with D possibly TRBD1 on 5 matching bases. Between the trimmed V and J ends, which lost 5 bases and 0 bases, there was a span of 17 bases. The CDR3 is 16 residues long. Germline lookup yields CDR1 SEHNR and CDR2 FQNEAQ (reference sequence). CDR3 residues: CASSGKYRRGSYEQYF. CDR3 in DNA: TGTGCCAGCAGCGGAAAATACAGGAGAGGCTCCTACGAGCAGTACTTC.

The rearrangement uses TRBV20-1 and TRBJ2-3; D uncertain. The CDR3 spans 13 residues. Germline CDR1 and CDR2: DFQATT and SNEGSKA (reference sequence). Trimming took off 3 bases at V and 2 bases at J, with 9 bases between the two ends. CDR3 in DNA: TGCAGTGCTAGTATGCAACCCACAGATACGCAGTATTTT. Amino acid sequence: CSASMQPTDTQYF.

This clone was counted once. The J gene is TRBJ2-5, the V gene TRBV5-1, with 12 positions matching TRBD2. V was clipped by 1 base and J by 2 bases; unmatched bases: 3. Looked up from germline, CDR1 is SGHRS and CDR2 is YFSETQ. The CDR3 runs to 16 residues. The CDR3 region is CASSLPSGGGQETQYF. The CDR3, as DNA: TGCGCCAGCAGCTTGCCTAGCGGGGGGGGACAAGAGACCCAGTACTTC.

The chain couples TRBV5-4 to TRBJ1-6, with D unresolved. The ends were cut back, 2 bases at V and 0 bases at J, with 6 bases in the middle. The V gene's germline CDR1 is SGHNT and CDR2 YYREEE (reference sequence). The CDR3 spans 15 residues. The CDR3 loop reads CASSFWGSYNSPLHF. The CDR3 DNA sequence: TGTGCCAGCAGCTTTTGGGGCTCCTATAATTCACCCCTCCACTTT.

This chain connects TRBV3-1 (or the pseudogene TRBV3-2) to TRBJ1-5; the D gene is possibly TRBD1 (6 bases). Germline lookup yields CDR1 LGHDT and CDR2 YNNKEL (reference sequence). V was cut by 1 base and J by 6 bases, with 10 bases left in between. This CDR3 comprises 14 residues. CDR3 in amino acids: CASSQAGASQPQHF. CDR3 nucleotide sequence: TGTGCCAGCAGCCAAGCAGGGGCGAGTCAGCCCCAGCATTTT.

This chain joins TRBV10-3 and TRBJ2-7, with D possibly being TRBD1 (5 bases). The CDR3 length is 14 residues. Looked up from germline, CDR1 is ENHRY and CDR2 is SYGVKD. Trimming stripped 0 bases from V and 5 bases from J, with 11 bases between. The CDR3 DNA reads as TGTGCCATCAGTGAGTCGAAGGGGTTCCACGAGCAGTACTTC. It encodes CAISESKGFHEQYF.